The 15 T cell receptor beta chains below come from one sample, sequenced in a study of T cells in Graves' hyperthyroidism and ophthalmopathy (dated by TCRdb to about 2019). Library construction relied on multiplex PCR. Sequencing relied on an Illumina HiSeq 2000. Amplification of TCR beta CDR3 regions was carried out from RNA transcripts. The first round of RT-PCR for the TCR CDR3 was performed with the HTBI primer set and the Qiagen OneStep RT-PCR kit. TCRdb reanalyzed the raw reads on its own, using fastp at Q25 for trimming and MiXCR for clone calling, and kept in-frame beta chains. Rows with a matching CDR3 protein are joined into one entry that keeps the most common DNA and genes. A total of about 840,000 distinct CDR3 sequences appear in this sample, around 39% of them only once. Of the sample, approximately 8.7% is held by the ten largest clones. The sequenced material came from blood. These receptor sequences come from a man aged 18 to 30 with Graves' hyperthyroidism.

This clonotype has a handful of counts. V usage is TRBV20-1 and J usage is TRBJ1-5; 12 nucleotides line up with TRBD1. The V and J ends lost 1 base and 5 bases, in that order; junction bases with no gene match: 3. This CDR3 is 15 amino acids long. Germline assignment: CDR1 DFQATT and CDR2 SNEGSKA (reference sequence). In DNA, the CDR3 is TGCAGTGCTAGAGGGGGACAGGGGGCATATCAGCCCCAGCATTTT. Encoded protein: CSARGGQGAYQPQHF.

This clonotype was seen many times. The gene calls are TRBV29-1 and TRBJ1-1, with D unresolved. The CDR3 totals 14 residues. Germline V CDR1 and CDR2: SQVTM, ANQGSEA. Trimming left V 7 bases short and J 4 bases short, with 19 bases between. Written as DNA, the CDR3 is TGCAGCGCCCTATTTCCGGGCTGGGGCACTGAAGCTTTCTTT. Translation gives CSALFPGWGTEAFF.

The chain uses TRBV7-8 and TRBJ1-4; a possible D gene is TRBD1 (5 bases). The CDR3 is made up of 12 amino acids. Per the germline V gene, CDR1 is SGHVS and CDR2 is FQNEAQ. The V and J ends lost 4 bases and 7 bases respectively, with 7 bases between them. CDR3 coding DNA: TGTGCCAGCAGCTGGGGCCGTGAAAAACTGTTTTTT. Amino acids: CASSWGREKLFF.

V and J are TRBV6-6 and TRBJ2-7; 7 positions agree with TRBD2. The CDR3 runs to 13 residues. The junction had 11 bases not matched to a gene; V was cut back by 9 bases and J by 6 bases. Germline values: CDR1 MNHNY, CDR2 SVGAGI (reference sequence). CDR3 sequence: CASWTSETSEQYF. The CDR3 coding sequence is TGTGCCAGTTGGACTAGTGAGACGTCCGAGCAGTACTTC.

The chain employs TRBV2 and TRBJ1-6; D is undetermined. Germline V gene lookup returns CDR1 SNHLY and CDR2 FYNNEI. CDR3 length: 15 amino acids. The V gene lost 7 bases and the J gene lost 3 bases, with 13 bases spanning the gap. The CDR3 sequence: CASTRAPGYNSPLHF. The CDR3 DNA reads TGTGCCAGCACCCGAGCTCCGGGCTATAATTCACCCCTCCACTTT.

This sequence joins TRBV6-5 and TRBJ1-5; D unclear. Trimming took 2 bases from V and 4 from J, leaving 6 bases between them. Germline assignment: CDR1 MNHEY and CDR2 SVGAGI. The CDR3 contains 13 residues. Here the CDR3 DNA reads TGTGCCAGCAGTTACGAGTTTAATCAGCCCCAGCATTTT. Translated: CASSYEFNQPQHF.

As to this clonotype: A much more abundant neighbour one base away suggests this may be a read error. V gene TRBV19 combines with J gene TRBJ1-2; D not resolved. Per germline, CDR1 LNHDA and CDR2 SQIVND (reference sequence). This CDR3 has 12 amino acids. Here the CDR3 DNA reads TGTGCCAGTAGTATACGGCAGTATGGCCACACCTTC. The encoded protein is CASSIRQYGHTF.

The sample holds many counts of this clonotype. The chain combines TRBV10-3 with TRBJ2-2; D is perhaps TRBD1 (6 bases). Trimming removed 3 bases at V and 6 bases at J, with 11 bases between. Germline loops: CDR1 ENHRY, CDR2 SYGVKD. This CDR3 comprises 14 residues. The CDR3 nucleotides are TGTGCCATCAGTGATGGGCAGGGGCCCGGGGAGCTGTTTTTT. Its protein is CAISDGQGPGELFF.

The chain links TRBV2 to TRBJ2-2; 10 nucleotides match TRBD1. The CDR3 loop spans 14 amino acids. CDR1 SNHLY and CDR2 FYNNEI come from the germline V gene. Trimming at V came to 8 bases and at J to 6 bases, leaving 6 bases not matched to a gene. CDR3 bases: TGTGCCAGCGGTCGGGACAGGGGATCCGGGGAGCTGTTTTTT. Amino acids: CASGRDRGSGELFF.

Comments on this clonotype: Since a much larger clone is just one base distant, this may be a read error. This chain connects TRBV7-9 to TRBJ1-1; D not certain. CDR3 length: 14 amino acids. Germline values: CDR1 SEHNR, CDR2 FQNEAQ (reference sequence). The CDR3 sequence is CASSLQDSNTGAFF. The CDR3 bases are TGTGCCAGCAGCTTACAGGATTCGAACACTGGAGCTTTCTTT.

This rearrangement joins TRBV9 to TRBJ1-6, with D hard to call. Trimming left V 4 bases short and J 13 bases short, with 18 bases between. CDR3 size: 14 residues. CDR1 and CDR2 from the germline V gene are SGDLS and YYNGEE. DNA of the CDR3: TGTGCCAGCAGCCAAGATTCCGGACCTGGTCCCCTCCACTTT. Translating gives CASSQDSGPGPLHF.

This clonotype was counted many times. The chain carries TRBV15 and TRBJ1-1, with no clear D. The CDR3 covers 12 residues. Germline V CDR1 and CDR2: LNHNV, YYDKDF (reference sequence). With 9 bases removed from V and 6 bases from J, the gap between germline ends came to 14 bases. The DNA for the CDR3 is TGTGCCACAAGACTGGGGAAGGCTGAAGCTTTCTTT. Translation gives CATRLGKAEAFF.

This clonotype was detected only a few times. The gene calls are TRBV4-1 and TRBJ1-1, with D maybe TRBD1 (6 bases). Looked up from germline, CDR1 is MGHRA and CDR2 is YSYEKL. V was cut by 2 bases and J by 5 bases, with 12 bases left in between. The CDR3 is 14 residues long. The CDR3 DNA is TGCGCCAGCAGCCAATTACAGGGCGTGACTGAAGCTTTCTTT. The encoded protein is CASSQLQGVTEAFF.

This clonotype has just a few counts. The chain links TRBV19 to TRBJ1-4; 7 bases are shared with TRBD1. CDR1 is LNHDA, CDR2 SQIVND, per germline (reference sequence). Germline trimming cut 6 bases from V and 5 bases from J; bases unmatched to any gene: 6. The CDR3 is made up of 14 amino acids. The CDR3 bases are TGTGCCAGTAGAATGAGGACAGGAAATGAAAAACTGTTTTTT. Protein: CASRMRTGNEKLFF.

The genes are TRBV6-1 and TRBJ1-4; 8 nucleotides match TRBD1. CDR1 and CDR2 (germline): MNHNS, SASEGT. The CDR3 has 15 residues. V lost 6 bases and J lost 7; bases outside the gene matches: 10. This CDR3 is CASRVGQGAFEKLFF. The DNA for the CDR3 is TGTGCCAGCAGGGTCGGGCAGGGGGCATTTGAAAAACTGTTTTTT.